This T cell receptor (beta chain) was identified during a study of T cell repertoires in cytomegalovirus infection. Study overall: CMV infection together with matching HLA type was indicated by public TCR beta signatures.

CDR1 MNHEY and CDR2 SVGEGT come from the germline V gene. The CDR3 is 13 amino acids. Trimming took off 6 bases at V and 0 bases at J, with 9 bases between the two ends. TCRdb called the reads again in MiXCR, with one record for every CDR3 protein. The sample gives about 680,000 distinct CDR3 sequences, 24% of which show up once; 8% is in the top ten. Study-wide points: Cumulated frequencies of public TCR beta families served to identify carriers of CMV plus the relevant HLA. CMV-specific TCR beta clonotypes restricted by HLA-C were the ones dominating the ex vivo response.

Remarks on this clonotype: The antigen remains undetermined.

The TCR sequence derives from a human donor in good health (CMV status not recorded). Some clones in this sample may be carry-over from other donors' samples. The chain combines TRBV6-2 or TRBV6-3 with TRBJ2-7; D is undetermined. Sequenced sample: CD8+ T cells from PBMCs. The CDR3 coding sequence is TGTGCCAGCAGCCTCCAGCCCTCCTACGAGCAGTACGTC. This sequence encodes CASSLQPSYEQYV.